This record looks at one T cell receptor (beta chain) sequence and its context. What it binds is unknown. TCRB sequencing was done at Survey resolution level. The assay was immunoSEQ multiplex PCR, and TCRdb's table has in-frame clones only and misses some. In the table there are 13,000 to 15,000 clones, roughly 74% of which are singletons. Time point described: 2015-2016 season, pre-vaccination. The data were taken from a study of follicular helper T cells after annual influenza vaccination. Study-level background: Some donors were sampled over the 2013-2014, 2014-2015 and 2015-2016 vaccinations. Study-wide findings and caveats: Each annual vaccination recalled recurring oligoclonal ICOS+CD38+ cTfh clonotypes.

Trimming stripped 5 bases from V and 2 bases from J, with 0 bases between. The CDR3 extends over 10 amino acids. The germline V gene has CDR1 SGHAT and CDR2 FQNNGV. Sequenced material: CXCR5- memory CD4+ T cells sorted from blood, taken on the day of influenza vaccination. The chain uses TRBV11-2 and TRBJ2-5; the D is unclear. The sequence derives from an adult who received the influenza vaccine. Here the CDR3 reads CASSQETQYF. CDR3 DNA sequence: TGTGCCAGCAGCCAAGAGACCCAGTACTTC.